Each of the 32 T cell receptor beta chains below was sequenced from the same sample in a study of blood T cell repertoires in COVID-19. TCRdb's copy holds only in-frame clones and misses some; the assay was immunoSEQ multiplex PCR. The data show approximately 500,000 clones, approximately 91% seen once. The specimen sequenced was peripheral blood. All receptors come from a woman between 50 and 59 years old with COVID-19, enrolled during active disease.

A note on this clone: It is unclear where the CDR3 begins or ends on the DNA, so no DNA is shown, and the CDR3 is as TCRdb lists it. This chain uses TRBV4-1 with TRBJ1-2; TRBD1 reflects the table's D call only, with no check against the DNA. The germline V gene has CDR1 MGHRA and CDR2 YSYEKL. The CDR3 length equals 13 residues, ends included. CDR3 residues: CASSQEMVGRGTF.

The chain joins TRBV6-5 to TRBJ1-2, with TRBD1 matching 10 bases. CDR1 is MNHEY and CDR2 is SVGAGI in the germline V gene. The CDR3 extends over 14 amino acids. V dropped 6 bases and J dropped 8; count of bases not matched to a gene: 9. The CDR3 spells CASRSTGGGGGYTF. The CDR3 nucleotides read TGTGCCAGCAGGTCGACAGGGGGCGGTGGCGGCTACACCTTC.

The V call is TRBV19, the J call TRBJ2-2; TRBD1 aligns across 7 bases. The ends lost 5 bases at V and 1 base at J; junction bases unmatched: 7. The CDR3 totals 16 residues. Germline V gives CDR1 LNHDA, CDR2 SQIVND (reference sequence). CDR3 DNA sequence: TGTGCCAGTAGTTCATTGGGACAGCTGAACACCGGGGAGCTGTTTTTT. Amino acid sequence: CASSSLGQLNTGELFF.

The rearrangement uses TRBV27 and TRBJ2-2, with TRBD1 matching over 10 bases. Germline-derived CDR1 and CDR2 are MNHEY and SMNVEV (reference sequence). Trimming cost V 3 bases and J 4 bases; bases outside gene matches: 2. This CDR3 is 15 amino acids long. DNA for the CDR3: TGTGCCAGCAGTTTGGGACAGGGGTTCACCGGGGAGCTGTTTTTT. Translation: CASSLGQGFTGELFF.

J is TRBJ1-5 and V is TRBV7-9; maybe TRBD1 (5 bases). Trimming cost V 5 bases and J 8 bases, with 16 bases left between them. The CDR3 is made up of 14 amino acids. The germline CDR1 and CDR2 sequences are SEHNR and FQNEAQ (reference sequence). CDR3 sequence: CASSGEGPEEPQHF. For the CDR3, the DNA is TGTGCCAGCAGCGGGGAGGGGCCGGAGGAGCCCCAGCATTTT. Drawing the rest from reference TRBV7-9 and TRBJ1-5, the complete variable domain is DTGVSQNPRHKITKRGQNVTFRCDPISEHNRLYWYRQTLGQGPEFLTYFQNEAQLEKSRLLSDRFSAERPKGSFSTLEIQRTEQGDSAMYLCASSGEGPEEPQHFGDGTRLSIL.

Only a few counts were recorded for this clone. The chain couples TRBV6-6 to TRBJ2-2; tentative D call: TRBD1 (6 bases). The CDR3 contains 11 residues. Trimming took 7 bases from V and 14 from J, leaving 14 bases between them. Germline-derived CDR1 and CDR2 are MNHNY and SVGAGI (reference sequence). For the CDR3, the DNA is TGTGCCAGCATAAACCCGACAGGACTGTTTTTT. It encodes CASINPTGLFF.

V is TRBV6-4 and J is TRBJ2-2, with 11 bases fitting TRBD2. The V gene end was trimmed by 3 bases and the J gene end by 5 bases; junction bases not matched to a gene: 14. Germline V CDR1 and CDR2: MRHNA, SNTAGT. The CDR3 runs to 19 residues. DNA of the CDR3: TGTGCCAGCAGTGATAAAGGCCTAGCGGGGGGCGGCGTGACCGGGGAGCTGTTTTTT. It codes for CASSDKGLAGGGVTGELFF.

Only one count was recorded for this clone. The chain has TRBV19 and TRBJ1-1; 9 bases are a match to TRBD1. The CDR3 sequence is 14 residues long. With 3 bases clipped from V and 5 bases from J, the junction kept 4 bases outside the gene matches. Germline assignment: CDR1 LNHDA and CDR2 SQIVND (reference sequence). CDR3 protein: CASSIDRGLTEAFF. The CDR3 region has the DNA TGTGCCAGTAGTATTGACAGGGGGTTAACTGAAGCTTTCTTT.

This clone was seen only once. The rearrangement joins TRBV29-1 to TRBJ1-2; D call uncertain. V was clipped by 1 base and J by 0 bases, with 9 bases between them. The length of the CDR3 is 14 residues. Germline V gene sequence: CDR1 SQVTM, CDR2 ANQGSEA. The CDR3 DNA is TGCAGCGTTGAAGTAACAGCTTCTAACTATGGCTACACCTTC. This gives the protein CSVEVTASNYGYTF.

The chain combines TRBV3-1 (or the pseudogene TRBV3-2) with TRBJ1-5, with TRBD1 as a possible D gene (6 bases). The CDR3 consists of 15 residues. CDR1 LGHDT and CDR2 YNNKEL come from the germline V gene (reference sequence). Trimming removed 0 bases at V and 7 bases at J, with 13 bases between. The CDR3 here is CASSQDVLGQQPQHF. The CDR3 DNA follows: TGTGCCAGCAGCCAAGATGTCCTAGGACAGCAGCCCCAGCATTTT.

The V and J genes are TRBV4-1 and TRBJ2-7, with TRBD2 matching over 7 bases. The CDR3 totals 16 residues. J lost 2 bases, V lost 0 bases, and 7 bases had no gene match. Germline V gene data show CDR1 as MGHRA and CDR2 as YSYEKL. The CDR3 DNA reads as TGCGCCAGCAGCCAAGATAGCGCTAGCGGCACCTACGAGCAGTACTTC. Translating it yields CASSQDSASGTYEQYF.

This chain connects TRBV27 to TRBJ1-1; 12 positions match TRBD1. CDR3 length: 16 amino acids. Per germline, CDR1 MNHEY and CDR2 SMNVEV (reference sequence). V lost 4 bases and J lost 5; bases outside the gene matches: 8. The CDR3 spells CASSSSGTGGLTEAFF. The CDR3 DNA sequence: TGTGCCAGCAGTTCATCCGGGACAGGGGGCTTGACTGAAGCTTTCTTT.

The rearrangement uses TRBV4-1 and TRBJ2-1; D is possibly TRBD2 (5 bases). The germline CDR1 and CDR2 sequences are MGHRA and YSYEKL. The CDR3 extends over 14 amino acids. Trimming removed 4 bases from V and 7 bases from J, with 14 bases in between. CDR3 nucleotides: TGCGCCAGCAGCCGGACTGTCTGGGGTAATGAGCAGTTCTTC. As protein: CASSRTVWGNEQFF.

The chain carries TRBV3-1 (or the pseudogene TRBV3-2) and TRBJ2-1; 7 positions match TRBD2. The J segment lost 9 bases and the V segment lost 1 base, leaving 9 bases of the junction unmatched. Germline V gives CDR1 LGHDT, CDR2 YNNKEL (reference sequence). This CDR3 comprises 15 residues. The CDR3 region has the DNA TGTGCCAGCAGCCAAGGCACTAGCGCCGGGGGTGAGCAGTTCTTC. It specifies CASSQGTSAGGEQFF.

This chain links TRBV6-5 with TRBJ1-1, with D possibly being TRBD1 (5 bases). The V end lost 6 bases, the J end lost 2 bases, and 10 bases lay between the germline ends. The CDR3 has 13 residues. The germline V gene has CDR1 MNHEY and CDR2 SVGAGI. The CDR3: CASSRGRNTEAFF. CDR3 DNA sequence: TGTGCCAGCAGCCGGGGGAGAAACACTGAAGCTTTCTTT.

This clone has only one observation. The chain recombines TRBV7-2 with TRBJ1-2, with D possibly matching TRBD1 (5 bases). V was trimmed by 1 base and J by 2 bases, leaving 8 bases between them. The CDR3 is 14 residues long. Germline CDR1 SGHTA, CDR2 FQGNSA. The CDR3 spells CASSLVKGNYGYTF. The DNA of the CDR3 is TGTGCCAGCAGCTTAGTCAAGGGGAACTATGGCTACACCTTC. The complete variable domain, with remaining parts taken from reference TRBV7-2 and TRBJ1-2, reads GAGVSQSPSNKVTEKGKDVELRCDPISGHTALYWYRQSLGQGLEFLIYFQGNSAPDKSGLPSDRFSAERTGGSVSTLTIQRTQQEDSAVYLCASSLVKGNYGYTFGSGTRLTVV.

DNA of the CDR3: TGTGCCAGTATCGGACAGTGGAGGACTGAAGCTTTCTTT. Encoded protein: CASIGQWRTEAFF. This chain uses TRBV2 with TRBJ1-1; D may be TRBD1 (6 bases). The CDR3 spans 13 residues. The germline V gene encodes CDR1 SNHLY and CDR2 FYNNEI. V was trimmed by 9 bases and J by 5 bases, leaving 16 bases between them. Looking up the rest from reference TRBV2 and TRBJ1-1 gives the full variable domain: EPEVTQTPSHQVTQMGQEVILRCVPISNHLYFYWYRQILGQKVEFLVSFYNNEISEKSEIFDDQFSVERPDGSNFTLKIRSTKLEDSAMYFCASIGQWRTEAFFGQGTRLTVV.

V gene TRBV5-1 combines with J gene TRBJ2-2; 7 bases map to TRBD1. Per the germline V gene, CDR1 is SGHRS and CDR2 is YFSETQ. The CDR3 has 19 residues. The junction had 14 bases not matched to a gene; V was cut back by 0 bases and J by 3 bases. This CDR3 is CASSLANFPTGRDTGELFF. The CDR3 DNA reads as TGCGCCAGCAGCTTGGCCAATTTCCCGACAGGGAGAGACACCGGGGAGCTGTTTTTT.

The chain joins TRBV5-4 to TRBJ2-1; 15 positions agree with TRBD2. V was clipped by 4 bases and J by 3 bases; unmatched bases: 8. Germline values: CDR1 SGHNT, CDR2 YYREEE (reference sequence). The CDR3 contains 18 residues. The CDR3 spells CASSPGLAGGLSYNEQFF. The CDR3, as DNA: TGTGCCAGCAGCCCCGGACTAGCGGGGGGGCTCAGCTACAATGAGCAGTTCTTC.

J is TRBJ2-1 and V is TRBV28, with D unresolved. Germline-derived CDR1 and CDR2 are MDHEN and SYDVKM. The CDR3 contains 12 residues. Trimming pared 6 bases from V and 5 bases from J, leaving 8 bases between. DNA for the CDR3: TGTGCCAGCAGCTTTTCCGACAATGAGCAGTTCTTC. Amino acid sequence: CASSFSDNEQFF.

The chain employs TRBV6-1 and TRBJ2-7; D call uncertain. Trimming pared 3 bases from V and 0 bases from J, leaving 12 bases between. CDR3 length: 15 residues. CDR1 is MNHNS and CDR2 is SASEGT in the germline V gene. CDR3 coding DNA: TGTGCCAGCAGTGAGGAGCCGGAGAGCTCCTACGAGCAGTACTTC. Protein product: CASSEEPESSYEQYF.

The chain is built from TRBV28 and TRBJ1-2; D not resolved. There are 12 residues in the CDR3. Trimming removed 6 bases at V and 8 bases at J, with 13 bases between. Germline-derived CDR1 and CDR2 are MDHEN and SYDVKM. The CDR3 DNA reads TGTGCCAGCAGCGAGGGTGCGGGAGGCTACACCTTC. It translates to CASSEGAGGYTF.

The chain combines TRBV27 with TRBJ2-1; a possible D gene is TRBD1 (6 bases). The length of the CDR3 is 13 residues. Germline CDR1 reads MNHEY; CDR2 reads SMNVEV (reference sequence). V lost 5 bases, J lost 8 bases, and 13 bases lay in between. The CDR3 is CASSHRAVDEQFF. The DNA for the CDR3 is TGTGCCAGCAGTCACAGGGCGGTAGATGAGCAGTTCTTC.

The chain joins TRBV4-1 to TRBJ1-4; D unresolved. Between the trimmed V and J ends, which lost 1 base and 0 bases, there was a span of 6 bases. Germline assignment: CDR1 MGHRA and CDR2 YSYEKL. The CDR3 spans 15 residues. The chain's CDR3 is CASSQVAPTNEKLFF. The CDR3, as DNA: TGCGCCAGCAGCCAAGTAGCCCCAACTAATGAAAAACTGTTTTTT.

The rearrangement links TRBV6-5 to TRBJ2-7; 12 bases map to TRBD2. This CDR3 has 15 residues. CDR1 is MNHEY and CDR2 is SVGAGI in the germline V gene. V lost 8 bases and J lost 3; bases outside the gene matches: 8. The CDR3 nucleotides are TGTGCCAGCTCCTTCCGGACTAGCGGGGACTACGAGCAGTACTTC. Translating it yields CASSFRTSGDYEQYF.

The chain joins TRBV27 to TRBJ2-1; D is perhaps TRBD2 (6 bases). Germline values: CDR1 MNHEY, CDR2 SMNVEV (reference sequence). The V end was cut by 6 bases, the J end by 3 bases, with 15 bases between. The CDR3 sequence is 15 residues long. DNA of the CDR3: TGTGCCAGCAGCGCCCCCAGCGGGCGCTACAATGAGCAGTTCTTC. This sequence encodes CASSAPSGRYNEQFF.

J is TRBJ1-5 and V is TRBV27, with a weak D call TRBD1 (5 bases). Per germline, CDR1 MNHEY and CDR2 SMNVEV (reference sequence). Between the trimmed V and J ends, which lost 5 bases and 0 bases, there was a span of 14 bases. The CDR3 is 16 amino acids. The CDR3 protein is CASSPRPGDSNQPQHF. CDR3 sequence (DNA): TGTGCCAGCAGTCCCCGTCCGGGGGATAGCAATCAGCCCCAGCATTTT.

This sequence joins TRBV2 and TRBJ2-5, with TRBD1 identical over 12 bases. This CDR3 is 19 amino acids long. CDR1 is SNHLY and CDR2 is FYNNEI in the germline V gene. V lost 0 bases and J lost 5; bases outside the gene matches: 13. CDR3 region: CASSEALFGTGGARETQYF. The CDR3, as DNA: TGTGCCAGCAGTGAAGCGCTTTTCGGGACAGGGGGCGCACGGGAGACCCAGTACTTC.

The V gene is TRBV18, the J gene TRBJ1-4, with 8 bases that match TRBD1. Trimming removed 3 bases from V and 7 bases from J; junction bases left unmatched: 10. The CDR3 consists of 16 residues. Germline V CDR1 and CDR2: KGHSH, LQKENI. In nucleotides, the CDR3 is TGTGCCAGCTCACCCCTCACAGGACAGGGAGGTGAAAAACTGTTTTTT. This encodes CASSPLTGQGGEKLFF.

This chain connects TRBV18 to TRBJ1-5; the D gene is possibly TRBD1 (5 bases). There are 14 residues in the CDR3. Germline V lookup: CDR1 KGHSH, CDR2 LQKENI. With 4 bases removed from V and 3 bases from J, the gap between germline ends came to 10 bases. CDR3 nucleotides: TGTGCCAGCTCACGACAGCCAGACAATCAGCCCCAGCATTTT. Amino acid sequence: CASSRQPDNQPQHF.

J is TRBJ2-1 and V is TRBV7-9; TRBD2 matches at 10 bases. This CDR3 comprises 15 residues. V lost 1 base to trimming and J lost 4 bases; unmatched junction nucleotides: 1. In germline, CDR1 is SEHNR, CDR2 FQNEAQ (reference sequence). Here the CDR3 DNA reads TGTGCCAGCAGCTTAGGGACTAGCGGATACAATGAGCAGTTCTTC. Its protein product is CASSLGTSGYNEQFF.

This chain links TRBV15 with TRBJ2-7; D possibly corresponds to TRBD1 (7 bases). V lost 0 bases and J lost 7, with 19 bases in between. Looked up from germline, CDR1 is LNHNV and CDR2 is YYDKDF (reference sequence). The CDR3 is 16 residues long. CDR3 DNA: TGTGCCACCAGCAGAGAAGTGGTTTGGGCAGGGGGGGAGCAGTACTTC. Its translation is CATSREVVWAGGEQYF.